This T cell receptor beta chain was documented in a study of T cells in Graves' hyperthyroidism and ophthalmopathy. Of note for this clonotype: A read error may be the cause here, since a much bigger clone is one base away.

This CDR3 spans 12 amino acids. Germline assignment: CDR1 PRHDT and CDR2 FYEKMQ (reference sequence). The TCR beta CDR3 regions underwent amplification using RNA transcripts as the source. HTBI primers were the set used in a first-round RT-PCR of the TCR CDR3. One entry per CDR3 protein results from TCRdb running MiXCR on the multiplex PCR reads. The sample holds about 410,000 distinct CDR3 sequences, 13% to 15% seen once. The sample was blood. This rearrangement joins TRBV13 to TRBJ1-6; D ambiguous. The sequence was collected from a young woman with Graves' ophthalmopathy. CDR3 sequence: CASSSRNSPRHF. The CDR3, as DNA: TGTGCCAGCAGCTCCCGTAATTCACCCCGCCACTTT.